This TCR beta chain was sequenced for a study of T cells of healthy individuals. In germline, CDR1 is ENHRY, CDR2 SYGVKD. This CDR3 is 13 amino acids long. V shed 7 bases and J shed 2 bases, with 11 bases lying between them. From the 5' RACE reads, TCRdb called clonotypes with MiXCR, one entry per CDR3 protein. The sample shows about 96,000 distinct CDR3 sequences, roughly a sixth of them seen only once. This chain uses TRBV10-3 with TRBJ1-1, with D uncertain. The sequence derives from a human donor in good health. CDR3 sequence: CAIKAGVNTEAFF. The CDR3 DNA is TGTGCCATCAAAGCGGGCGTTAACACTGAAGCTTTCTTT.